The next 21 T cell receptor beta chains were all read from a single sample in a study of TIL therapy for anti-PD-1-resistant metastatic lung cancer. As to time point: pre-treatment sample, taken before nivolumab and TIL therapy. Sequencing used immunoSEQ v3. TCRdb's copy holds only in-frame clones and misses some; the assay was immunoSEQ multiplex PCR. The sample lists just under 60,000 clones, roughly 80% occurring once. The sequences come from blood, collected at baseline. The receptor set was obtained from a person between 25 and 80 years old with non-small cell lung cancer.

CDR3 protein: CASSQPRGWGYTF. For the CDR3, the DNA is TGTGCCAGCAGCCAACCCCGGGGCTGGGGCTACACCTTC. The chain uses TRBV14 and TRBJ1-2, with D tentatively TRBD1 (5 bases). V lost 2 bases and J 8 bases, leaving 12 bases between the germline ends. Germline-derived CDR1 and CDR2 are SGHDN and FVKESK. The CDR3 totals 13 residues. The full variable domain, with the rest looked up from reference TRBV14 and TRBJ1-2, is EAGVTQFPSHSVIEKGQTVTLRCDPISGHDNLYWYRRVMGKEIKFLLHFVKESKQDESGMPNNRFLAERTGGTYSTLKVQPAELEDSGVYFCASSQPRGWGYTFGSGTRLTVV.

This chain's CDR3 is CASSLVRGNQPQHF. In DNA, the CDR3 is TGTGCCAGCAGCTTAGTACGGGGGAATCAGCCCCAGCATTTT. The genes are TRBV7-2 and TRBJ1-5; D may be TRBD1 (5 bases). Germline CDR1 reads SGHTA; CDR2 reads FQGNSA. Trimming left V 1 base short and J 4 bases short, with 8 bases between. The CDR3 runs 14 residues. The complete variable domain, with remaining parts taken from reference TRBV7-2 and TRBJ1-5, reads GAGVSQSPSNKVTEKGKDVELRCDPISGHTALYWYRQSLGQGLEFLIYFQGNSAPDKSGLPSDRFSAERTGGSVSTLTIQRTQQEDSAVYLCASSLVRGNQPQHFGDGTRLSIL.

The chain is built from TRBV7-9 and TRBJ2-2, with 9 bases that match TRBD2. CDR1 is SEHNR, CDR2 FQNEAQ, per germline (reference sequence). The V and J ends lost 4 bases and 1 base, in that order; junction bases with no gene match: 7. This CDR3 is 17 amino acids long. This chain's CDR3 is CASSSNLAGRNTGELFF. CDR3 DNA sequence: TGTGCCAGCAGCTCCAATCTAGCGGGGCGGAACACCGGGGAGCTGTTTTTT.

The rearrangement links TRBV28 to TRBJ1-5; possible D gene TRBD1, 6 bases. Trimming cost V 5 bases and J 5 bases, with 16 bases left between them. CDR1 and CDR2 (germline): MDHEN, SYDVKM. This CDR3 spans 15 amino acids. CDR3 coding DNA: TGTGCCAGCAGTAAGGGGGGCTCGGGCGATCAGCCCCAGCATTTT. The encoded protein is CASSKGGSGDQPQHF.

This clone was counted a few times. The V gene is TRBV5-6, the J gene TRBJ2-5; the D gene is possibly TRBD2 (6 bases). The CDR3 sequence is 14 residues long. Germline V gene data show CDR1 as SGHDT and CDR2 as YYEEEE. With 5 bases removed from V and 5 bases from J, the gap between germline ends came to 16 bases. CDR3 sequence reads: CASRPLEGWETQYF. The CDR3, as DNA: TGTGCCAGCAGACCCCTGGAGGGGTGGGAGACCCAGTACTTC. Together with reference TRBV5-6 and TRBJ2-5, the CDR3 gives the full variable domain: DAGVTQSPTHLIKTRGQQVTLRCSPKSGHDTVSWYQQALGQGPQFIFQYYEEEERQRGNFPDRFSGHQFPNYSSELNVNALLLGDSALYLCASRPLEGWETQYFGPGTRLLVL.

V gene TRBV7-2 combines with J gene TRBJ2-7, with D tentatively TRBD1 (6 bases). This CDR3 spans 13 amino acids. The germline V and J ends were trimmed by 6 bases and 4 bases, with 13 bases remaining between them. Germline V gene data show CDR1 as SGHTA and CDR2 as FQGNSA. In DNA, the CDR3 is TGTGCCAGCAGACAGGGAATCTCTTACGAGCAGTACTTC. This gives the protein CASRQGISYEQYF.

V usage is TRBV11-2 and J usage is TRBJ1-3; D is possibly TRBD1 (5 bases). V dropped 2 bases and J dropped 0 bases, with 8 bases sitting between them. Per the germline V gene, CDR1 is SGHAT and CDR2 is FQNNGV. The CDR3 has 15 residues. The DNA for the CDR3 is TGTGCCAGCAGCTTACTAGGGACCTCTGGAAACACCATATATTTT. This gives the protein CASSLLGTSGNTIYF. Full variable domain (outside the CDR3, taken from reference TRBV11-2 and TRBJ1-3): EAGVAQSPRYKIIEKRQSVAFWCNPISGHATLYWYQQILGQGPKLLIQFQNNGVVDDSQLPKDRFSAERLKGVDSTLKIQPAKLEDSAVYLCASSLLGTSGNTIYFGEGSWLTVV.

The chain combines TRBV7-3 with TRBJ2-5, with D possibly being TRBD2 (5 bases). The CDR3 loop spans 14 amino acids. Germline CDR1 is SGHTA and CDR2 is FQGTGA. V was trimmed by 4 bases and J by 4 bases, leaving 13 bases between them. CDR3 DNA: TGTGCCAGCAGCTCCGGGATAATCCGAGAGACCCAGTACTTC. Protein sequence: CASSSGIIRETQYF.

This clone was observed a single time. CDR3 amino acids: CASSSGDLGVQFF. For the CDR3, the DNA is TGTGCCAGCAGCTCGGGCGATCTGGGCGTGCAGTTCTTC. The chain recombines TRBV7-2 with TRBJ2-1; D gene unclear. CDR3 length: 13 amino acids. Germline-derived CDR1 and CDR2 are SGHTA and FQGNSA. Trimming took off 4 bases at V and 12 bases at J, with 16 bases between the two ends.

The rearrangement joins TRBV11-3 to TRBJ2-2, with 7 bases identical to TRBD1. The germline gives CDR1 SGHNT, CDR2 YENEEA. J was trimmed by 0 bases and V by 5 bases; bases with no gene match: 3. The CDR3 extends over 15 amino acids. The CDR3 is CASSIQGPNTGELFF. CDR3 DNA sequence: TGTGCCAGCAGCATACAGGGGCCGAACACCGGGGAGCTGTTTTTT.

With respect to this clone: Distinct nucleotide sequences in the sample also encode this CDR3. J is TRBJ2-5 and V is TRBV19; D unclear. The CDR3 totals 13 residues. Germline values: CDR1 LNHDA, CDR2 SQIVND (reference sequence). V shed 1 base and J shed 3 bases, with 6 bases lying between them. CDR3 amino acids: CASSIGGKETQYF. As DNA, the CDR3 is TGTGCCAGTAGTATAGGTGGGAAAGAGACCCAGTACTTC.

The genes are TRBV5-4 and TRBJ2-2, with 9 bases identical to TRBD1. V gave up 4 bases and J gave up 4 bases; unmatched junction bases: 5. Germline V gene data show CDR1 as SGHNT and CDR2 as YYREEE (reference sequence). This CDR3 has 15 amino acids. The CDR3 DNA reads TGTGCCAGCAGCAAGGGACAGGGAGGCACCGGGGAGCTGTTTTTT. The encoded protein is CASSKGQGGTGELFF.

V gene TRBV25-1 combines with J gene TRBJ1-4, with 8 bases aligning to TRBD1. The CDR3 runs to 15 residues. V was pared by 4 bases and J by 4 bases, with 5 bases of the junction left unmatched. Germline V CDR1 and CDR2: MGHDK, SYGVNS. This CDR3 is CASSVNRGGNEKLFF. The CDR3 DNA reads TGTGCCAGCAGTGTTAACAGGGGGGGTAATGAAAAACTGTTTTTT.

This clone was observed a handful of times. The CDR3 DNA reads as TGTGCCATCAGGGACGAGGCGTCCGGGTTCGCCTACGAGCAGTACTTC. Its protein product is CAIRDEASGFAYEQYF. V usage is TRBV10-3 and J usage is TRBJ2-7; D is unclear. This CDR3 comprises 16 residues. The ends were cut back, 6 bases at V and 2 bases at J, with 20 bases in the middle. The germline CDR1 and CDR2 sequences are ENHRY and SYGVKD.

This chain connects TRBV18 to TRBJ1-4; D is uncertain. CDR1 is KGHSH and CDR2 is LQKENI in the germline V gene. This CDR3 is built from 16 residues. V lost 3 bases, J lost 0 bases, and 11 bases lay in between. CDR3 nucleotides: TGTGCCAGCTCACCCTTTGACACCTCAACTAATGAAAAACTGTTTTTT. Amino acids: CASSPFDTSTNEKLFF.

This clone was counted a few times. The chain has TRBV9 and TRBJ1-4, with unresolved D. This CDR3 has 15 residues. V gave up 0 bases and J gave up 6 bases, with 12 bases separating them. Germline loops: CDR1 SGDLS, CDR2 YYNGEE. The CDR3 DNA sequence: TGTGCCAGCAGCGTAGCCGTGGGAATTTATGAAAAACTGTTTTTT. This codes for CASSVAVGIYEKLFF.

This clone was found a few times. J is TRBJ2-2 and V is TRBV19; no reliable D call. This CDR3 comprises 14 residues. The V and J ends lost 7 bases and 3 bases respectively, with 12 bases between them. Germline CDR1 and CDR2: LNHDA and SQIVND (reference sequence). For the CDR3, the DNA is TGTGCCAGTACGGCTGGAGAATACACCGGGGAGCTGTTTTTT. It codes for CASTAGEYTGELFF. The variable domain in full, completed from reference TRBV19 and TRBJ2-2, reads DGGITQSPKYLFRKEGQNVTLSCEQNLNHDAMYWYRQDPGQGLRLIYYSQIVNDFQKGDIAEGYSVSREKKESFPLTVTSAQKNPTAFYLCASTAGEYTGELFFGEGSRLTVL.

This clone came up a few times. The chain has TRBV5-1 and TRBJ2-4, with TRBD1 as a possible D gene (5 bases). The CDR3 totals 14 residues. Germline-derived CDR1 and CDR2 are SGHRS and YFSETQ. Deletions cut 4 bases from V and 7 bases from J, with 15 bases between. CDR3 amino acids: CASSLGQGGNIQYF. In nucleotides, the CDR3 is TGCGCCAGCAGCCTCGGGCAGGGCGGCAACATTCAGTACTTC.

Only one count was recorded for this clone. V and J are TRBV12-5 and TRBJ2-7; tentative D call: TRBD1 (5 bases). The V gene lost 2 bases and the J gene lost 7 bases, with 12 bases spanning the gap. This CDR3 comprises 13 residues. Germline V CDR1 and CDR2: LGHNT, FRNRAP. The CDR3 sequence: CASGLSGIGEQYF. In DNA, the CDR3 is TGTGCTAGTGGTTTGTCAGGGATCGGGGAGCAGTACTTC.

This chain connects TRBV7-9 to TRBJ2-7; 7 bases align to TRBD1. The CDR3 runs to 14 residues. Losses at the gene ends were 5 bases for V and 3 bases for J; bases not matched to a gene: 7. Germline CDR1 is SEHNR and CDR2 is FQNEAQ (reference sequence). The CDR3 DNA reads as TGTGCCAGCAGCCCTCGGGACAGCCACTACGAGCAGTACTTC. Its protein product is CASSPRDSHYEQYF.

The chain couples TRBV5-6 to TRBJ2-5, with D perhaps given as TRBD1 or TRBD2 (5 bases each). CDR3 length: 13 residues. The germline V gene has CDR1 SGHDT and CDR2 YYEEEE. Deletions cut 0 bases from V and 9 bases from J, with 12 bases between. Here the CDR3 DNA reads TGTGCCAGCAGCTTGGGACGACTGGGGGCCCAGTACTTC. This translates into CASSLGRLGAQYF. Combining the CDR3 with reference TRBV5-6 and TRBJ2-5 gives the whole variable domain DAGVTQSPTHLIKTRGQQVTLRCSPKSGHDTVSWYQQALGQGPQFIFQYYEEEERQRGNFPDRFSGHQFPNYSSELNVNALLLGDSALYLCASSLGRLGAQYFGPGTRLLVL.